What follows are 3 T cell receptor beta chains derived from one specimen sequenced in a study of human T cells and chemical hapten exposure (dated by TCRdb to the early 2020s). Library preparation was by RACE. Sequencing was carried out with a NextSeq 500. TCRdb reprocessed the public reads (quality trimming at Q25 with fastp, clone calling with MiXCR) and kept in-frame beta chains. Each record represents a unique CDR3 protein, reported with the most common genes and DNA among its rows. Across this sample there are about 95,000 distinct CDR3 sequences, with about an eighth seen only once. Clones ranked in the top ten supply about 3% of the sample. Read against the paper, the sample's time point label means: patch test 2, 6 weeks after DPC sensitization. The treatment or condition label of this sample denotes: therapeutic diphenylcyclopropenone sensitization with weekly scalp DPC. The input for sequencing was whole blood, taken in connection with sensitization to the hapten diphenylcyclopropenone (DPC). The receptors were gathered from a middle-aged woman with alopecia areata. Some clones in this sample may be carry-over from other donors' samples.

The chain couples TRBV7-2 to TRBJ2-3; no clear D gene. Trimming pared 5 bases from V and 3 bases from J, leaving 9 bases between. The CDR3 is made up of 13 amino acids. Germline CDR1 reads SGHTA; CDR2 reads FQGNSA. CDR3 in amino acids: CASSGRVTDTQYF. DNA of the CDR3: TGTGCCAGCAGCGGCCGAGTTACAGATACGCAGTATTTT.

This clonotype was seen repeatedly, ten times or more. The chain is built from TRBV6-1 and TRBJ1-1; TRBD1 matches at 7 bases. Germline V gene sequence: CDR1 MNHNS, CDR2 SASEGT. Unmatched junction bases numbered 5, after V lost 10 bases and J lost 0 bases. This CDR3 has 13 residues. CDR3 in amino acids: CATLQGMNTEAFF. The CDR3 DNA is TGTGCCACCCTACAGGGGATGAACACTGAAGCTTTCTTT.

This clonotype was picked up many times. The V and J genes are TRBV3-1 and TRBJ2-7; D remains ambiguous. The CDR3 consists of 14 residues. The V gene lost 6 bases and the J gene lost 0 bases, with 12 bases spanning the gap. CDR1 is LGHDT and CDR2 is YNNKEL in the germline V gene (reference sequence). This CDR3 reads CASSPWSVSYEQYF. DNA of the CDR3: TGTGCCAGCAGTCCTTGGTCAGTCTCCTACGAGCAGTACTTC.